This entry is about one T cell receptor beta chain. This CDR3 has 14 residues. V lost 1 base and J 2 bases, leaving 7 bases between the germline ends. Germline-derived CDR1 and CDR2 are SGHKS and YYEKEE (reference sequence). The entry originates in a study of CD8+ T cells in alopecia areata. Whole-study context: Dosing spanned 6 to 18 months on tofacitinib, then 6 months off drug.

Extraction of RNA preceded its reverse transcription into cDNA, which served as the sequencing template. Here immunoSEQ multiplex PCR was the method, and the copy in TCRdb shows in-frame clones only, minus some. The sample has some 150,000 clones, roughly 61% seen once; the top ten hold around 6.6%. This TCR was sampled from a human donor with alopecia areata. This material consisted of CD4+ T cells sorted from blood, taken at week 0. This chain links TRBV5-5 with TRBJ1-5; D is uncertain. CDR3 region: CASSLRQGNQPQHF. As DNA, the CDR3 is TGTGCCAGCAGCTTGAGGCAGGGCAATCAGCCCCAGCATTTT.